This section outlines one T cell receptor beta chain sequence together with its context. Its antigen is still unknown. This record belongs to a study of monozygotic twins with inflammatory bowel disease. Study-level findings and limits: With inverse Simpson as the measure, TCRbeta diversity was lower in IBD patients than in healthy co-twins.

Reanalyzing the 5' RACE reads, TCRdb keeps one entry per CDR3 protein, without DNA. The table counts 200,000 to 250,000 distinct CDR3 sequences; around 7.6% lies in the top ten. The sequencing input was blood. The source is a human donor with ulcerative colitis or Crohn's disease, or a healthy co-twin of an affected twin (not recorded which).

The CDR3 region is CASSQPGLAGVYEQFF. V usage is TRBV7-6 and J usage is TRBJ2-1; TCRdb returns TRBD2, unconfirmable since there is no DNA. The V gene's germline CDR1 is SGHVS and CDR2 FNYEAQ. The CDR3 is 16 residues long.